This TCR beta chain was recovered during a study of blood T cells in healthy people across ages. The study's findings and limits: The donors' CMV status was not determined, possibly confounding changes in expanded clonotypes.

Germline-derived CDR1 and CDR2 are SGHRS and YFSETQ. The CDR3 sequence is 16 residues long. The V and J ends lost 0 bases and 4 bases respectively, with 14 bases between them. Alongside a J-beta primer mix, a sample-barcoded 5' primer served in a second PCR lasting about 7 to 11 cycles. Each CDR3 protein is one row after TCRdb ran MiXCR on the 5' RACE reads. The sample carries hundreds of thousands of distinct CDR3 sequences, about 61% recorded once. A remark on this clonotype: Its antigen is currently unknown.

This clonotype originated in a man aged 40-55 years in good health. Sequencing was carried out using blood. The rearrangement uses TRBV5-1 and TRBJ2-4; possible D gene TRBD1, 7 bases. In DNA, the CDR3 is TGCGCCAGCAGCTTGGTCTTTCCAGGGGGGAAAAACATTCAGTACTTC. This encodes CASSLVFPGGKNIQYF.